These T cell receptor beta chains were read from a single sample in a study of blood T cell repertoires in COVID-19. TCRdb's table, derived via immunoSEQ multiplex PCR, lists solely in-frame clones and lacks some. The sample carries 84,000 or so clones, around 80% recorded once. Sequenced sample: peripheral blood. These receptor sequences come from an elderly man with active or convalescent COVID-19. CDR3s include the opening cysteine and the closing phenylalanine or tryptophan. The D gene is left open where the match is weak. Clone size is not always given. Where it is, it says once, few, many or a class for expanded clones.

once TRBJ2-1 TRBD1 TRBV5-1 15 CASRGTGGSYNEQFF TGCGCCAGCAGGGGGACAGGGGGGTCCTACAATGAGCAGTTCTTC
few TRBJ2-7 . TRBV14 13 CASSQVRSHEQYF TGTGCCAGCAGCCAAGTTCGGAGCCACGAGCAGTACTTC
few TRBJ1-5 . TRBV5-6 15 CASSLLSEEYQPQHF TGTGCCAGCAGTCTCCTTTCGGAGGAGTATCAGCCCCAGCATTTT
. TRBJ2-2 TRBD2 TRBV28 18 CASTPSAGGATNTGELFF TGTGCCAGCACCCCTTCCGCCGGGGGGGCTACGAACACCGGGGAGCTGTTTTTT
. TRBJ2-5 TRBD1 TRBV5-4 15 CASSSPGTGKETQYF TGTGCCAGCAGCTCCCCCGGGACAGGGAAAGAGACCCAGTACTTC
. TRBJ2-5 TRBD2 TRBV5-1 21 CASNRGGQVRAGGQGQETQYF TGCGCCAGCAACCGGGGAGGGCAGGTGCGGGCAGGAGGTCAAGGTCAAGAGACCCAGTACTTC
. TRBJ2-4 TRBD1 TRBV5-1 18 CASSPQGANREVKNIQYF TGCGCCAGCAGCCCACAGGGGGCTAACAGGGAGGTCAAAAACATTCAGTACTTC
. TRBJ2-3 . TRBV27 13 CAVVAGSTDTQYF TGTGCCGTCGTCGCGGGCTCCACAGATACGCAGTATTTT
. TRBJ1-4 . TRBV3-1/TRBV3-2 16 CASSQDLSATNEKLFF TGTGCCAGCAGCCAAGATCTAAGTGCAACTAATGAAAAACTGTTTTTT
. TRBJ2-7 TRBD2 TRBV9 14 CASSISGGGYEQYF TGTGCCAGCAGCATTAGCGGGGGGGGCTACGAGCAGTACTTC
. TRBJ1-4 . TRBV30 14 CAWRNGAGSEKLFF TGTGCCTGGAGGAACGGGGCCGGGAGTGAAAAACTGTTTTTT
. TRBJ2-7 TRBD1 TRBV29-1 13 CSYSGTGSYEQYF TGCAGCTATTCCGGGACAGGGTCCTACGAGCAGTACTTC
. TRBJ1-2 TRBD1 TRBV9 15 CASSERDRSYYGYTF TGTGCCAGCAGCGAAAGGGACAGATCGTACTATGGCTACACCTTC
. TRBJ2-2 TRBD2 TRBV10-3 14 CAIRAGGPNGELFF TGTGCCATCAGAGCGGGAGGGCCTAACGGGGAGCTGTTTTTT
. TRBJ2-1 TRBD1 TRBV7-2 14 CASSPRGRGNEQFF TGTGCCAGCAGCCCCCGAGGCAGGGGGAATGAGCAGTTCTTC
. TRBJ1-6 TRBD1 TRBV19 18 CASSTGTGSSSYNSPLHF TGTGCCAGTAGTACCGGGACAGGGTCGAGCTCCTATAATTCACCCCTCCACTTT
. TRBJ2-7 TRBD2 TRBV29-1 16 CSASKVPGTSPNEQYF TGCAGCGCTTCCAAAGTACCCGGGACTAGCCCCAACGAGCAGTACTTC
. TRBJ2-3 . TRBV9 15 CASSVQAVPTDTQYF TGTGCCAGCAGCGTACAAGCGGTACCCACAGATACGCAGTATTTT
. TRBJ1-2 . TRBV6-5 13 CASSYGKGGGYTF TGTGCCAGCAGTTACGGGAAGGGAGGGGGCTACACCTTC
few TRBJ2-7 . TRBV30 11 CAWRKEYEQYF TGTGCCTGGAGAAAGGAGTACGAGCAGTACTTC
. TRBJ2-1 TRBD2 TRBV3-1/TRBV3-2 15 CASSQVGGRELEQFF TGTGCCAGCAGCCAAGTCGGAGGGCGGGAGTTGGAGCAGTTCTTC
. TRBJ1-5 TRBD1 TRBV27 15 CASSLGTGSNQPQHF TGTGCCAGCAGCCTAGGGACAGGGAGCAATCAGCCCCAGCATTTT
. TRBJ2-1 . TRBV29-1 11 CSVDRINEQFF TGCAGCGTTGATCGTATTAATGAGCAGTTCTTC
. TRBJ1-2 TRBD1 TRBV6-5 15 CASRDRDRGRDGYTF TGTGCCAGCAGGGACCGGGACAGGGGACGGGATGGCTACACCTTC
. TRBJ1-3 . TRBV7-6 15 CASSSDRLSGNTIYF TGTGCCAGCAGCAGTGACAGGCTCTCTGGAAACACCATATATTTT
. TRBJ1-5 . TRBV28 15 CASSPPTGEGQPQHF TGTGCCAGCAGTCCCCCGACCGGGGAGGGGCAGCCCCAGCATTTT
. TRBJ1-4 . TRBV27 14 CASSRGRAGEKLFF TGTGCCAGCTCAAGGGGGAGAGCTGGTGAAAAACTGTTTTTT
few TRBJ2-1 . TRBV28 16 CASSLGGASGHNEQFF TGTGCCAGCAGTTTAGGGGGGGCTAGCGGACACAATGAGCAGTTCTTC
. TRBJ1-6 TRBD1 TRBV30 15 CAWRAGDRNNSPLHF TGTGCCTGGAGGGCAGGGGACAGAAATAATTCACCCCTCCACTTT
. TRBJ2-2 TRBD2 TRBV5-1 15 CASSFTSGVDGELFF TGCGCCAGCAGCTTTACTAGCGGGGTTGACGGGGAGCTGTTTTTT
. TRBJ2-1 . TRBV4-2 16 CASSHGGERERDEQFF TGTGCCAGCAGCCATGGTGGCGAACGGGAGCGAGATGAGCAGTTCTTC
. TRBJ1-1 . TRBV10-1 15 CASSDTRTGNTEAFF TGCGCCAGCAGTGACACCCGAACGGGGAACACTGAAGCTTTCTTT
. TRBJ2-3 TRBD1 TRBV30 19 CAWSAYRGLGGAPPDTQYF TGTGCCTGGAGCGCCTACAGGGGGCTGGGGGGAGCCCCCCCAGATACGCAGTATTTT
once TRBJ2-7 TRBD2 TRBV5-1 16 CASSSGLAGLNYEQYF TGCGCCAGCAGCTCCGGACTAGCGGGGTTGAACTACGAGCAGTACTTC
. TRBJ2-1 . TRBV3-1/TRBV3-2 16 CASSPDETSWKNEQFF TGTGCCAGCAGCCCTGACGAGACTAGTTGGAAGAATGAGCAGTTCTTC
. TRBJ2-1 TRBD2 TRBV6-2/TRBV6-3 18 CASSPTLGTSGSSNEQFF TGTGCCAGCAGCCCTACCCTTGGGACTAGCGGGAGTTCCAATGAGCAGTTCTTC
. TRBJ1-1 . TRBV6-5 16 CASSYSIGGGNTEAFF TGTGCCAGCAGTTACTCGATAGGGGGTGGGAACACTGAAGCTTTCTTT
. TRBJ2-7 TRBD1 TRBV28 13 CASNQDRPAEQYF TGTGCCAGCAATCAGGACAGGCCGGCCGAGCAGTACTTC
. TRBJ1-6 . TRBV24-1 14 CATSGAGNNSPLHF TGTGCCACCAGTGGGGCAGGGAATAATTCACCCCTCCACTTT
. TRBJ2-3 TRBD2 TRBV5-5 18 CASSLEGTSGRVRDTQYF TGTGCCAGCAGCTTGGAGGGGACTAGCGGGAGGGTTAGAGATACGCAGTATTTT
. TRBJ1-1 . TRBV4-3 14 CASSQDQVNTEAFF TGCGCCAGCAGCCAAGATCAGGTGAACACTGAAGCTTTCTTT
. TRBJ2-7 . TRBV28 15 CASSLGASGTYEQYF TGTGCCAGCAGTTTGGGGGCTAGCGGAACCTACGAGCAGTACTTC
medium-sized TRBJ1-1 TRBD1 TRBV5-5 13 CASSTGTGDPPFF TGTGCCAGCAGCACCGGGACAGGGGATCCGCCTTTCTTT
. TRBJ1-6 TRBD1 TRBV2 14 CASSEGQGWTPLHF TGTGCCAGCAGTGAAGGACAGGGTTGGACACCCCTCCACTTT
once TRBJ1-1 . TRBV3-1/TRBV3-2 14 CASSTQGLNTEAFF TGTGCCAGCAGCACTCAGGGGTTGAACACTGAAGCTTTCTTT
once TRBJ1-3 . TRBV4-3 16 CASSQERGLPGNTIYF TGCGCCAGCAGCCAAGAAAGAGGTCTGCCTGGAAACACCATATATTTT
. TRBJ2-2 . TRBV5-1 14 CASRPGVGTGELFF TGCGCCAGCCGCCCGGGGGTCGGGACCGGGGAGCTGTTTTTT
. TRBJ2-7 . TRBV6-5 16 CASSYSMPGTTYEQYF TGTGCCAGCAGTTACTCGATGCCGGGAACGACCTACGAGCAGTACTTC
. TRBJ1-2 . TRBV7-8 15 CASSLAQSQGVGYTF TGTGCCAGCAGCTTAGCGCAGTCCCAAGGAGTTGGCTACACCTTC
. TRBJ1-6 TRBD1 TRBV3-1/TRBV3-2 16 CASSQDLVRGLSPLHF TGTGCCAGCAGCCAAGATCTTGTCAGGGGGCTTTCACCCCTCCACTTT
. TRBJ2-7 TRBD1 TRBV28 18 CASSVWGNRDRGAYEQYF TGTGCCAGCAGTGTTTGGGGAAACCGGGACAGGGGAGCCTACGAGCAGTACTTC
. TRBJ2-7 TRBD1 TRBV19 15 CASSIAGQGGYEQYF TGTGCCAGTAGTATTGCGGGACAGGGGGGCTACGAGCAGTACTTC
medium-sized TRBJ1-1 . TRBV11-2 16 CASRVSAGATDTEAFF TGTGCCAGCAGGGTATCGGCAGGGGCCACGGACACTGAAGCTTTCTTT
. TRBJ2-1 . TRBV5-1 15 CASSRGQSSYNEQFF TGCGCCAGCAGCCGCGGACAGAGCTCCTACAATGAGCAGTTCTTC
. TRBJ2-5 . TRBV11-3 12 CASSTSQETQYF TGTGCCAGCAGCACGAGCCAAGAGACCCAGTACTTC
. TRBJ2-7 . TRBV30 12 CAWMAVSYEQYF TGTGCCTGGATGGCGGTCTCCTACGAGCAGTACTTC
. TRBJ2-1 TRBD2 TRBV29-1 16 CSVAWPSGSPYNEQFF TGCAGCGTTGCATGGCCTAGCGGGAGTCCGTACAATGAGCAGTTCTTC
once TRBJ2-1 . TRBV3-1/TRBV3-2 13 CASSQQLANEQFF TGTGCCAGCAGCCAACAGTTGGCTAATGAGCAGTTCTTC
. TRBJ2-5 TRBD1 TRBV28 13 CASRTGGLETQYF TGTGCCAGCAGAACAGGGGGGTTAGAGACCCAGTACTTC
. TRBJ1-2 . TRBV28 15 CASSLLLDEQGGYTF TGTGCCAGCAGTTTATTACTGGACGAACAGGGCGGCTACACCTTC